Sequencing of this T cell receptor (beta chain) was carried out in a study of T-cell reconstitution after alpha-beta-depleted transplantation in children. CDR3 length equals 18 residues. After removal of 1 base from V and 6 bases from J, the junction contained 15 bases not matched to a gene. CDR1 MNHEY and CDR2 SVGEGT come from the germline V gene. With respect to this clonotype: The antigen remains unidentified.

Overall study findings and caveats: The main origin of T-cell counts and diversity one year after transplant was newly produced T cells. After transplant, at about two months, alpha-beta T cells were reportedly derived from several hundred expanded graft clones.

This sample's TCRbeta library carried unique molecular identifier barcodes. A single record per CDR3 protein comes from TCRdb applying MiXCR to the PCR reads. The sample includes about 300,000 distinct CDR3 sequences, nearly 8% of them seen just once. The sequenced sample was peripheral blood, obtained 360 days after TCRalphabeta/CD19-depleted stem cell transplant. J is TRBJ2-3 and V is TRBV6-2 or TRBV6-3; 8 bases match TRBD2. The clonotype comes from a female patient aged 2 to 10 who had a stem cell transplant for Fanconi anemia, so the T cells may come from the graft donor. CDR3 sequence reads: CASSYYMRSGGASDTQYF. The CDR3 nucleotides are TGTGCCAGCAGTTACTATATGAGGTCCGGGGGGGCATCCGATACGCAGTATTTT.